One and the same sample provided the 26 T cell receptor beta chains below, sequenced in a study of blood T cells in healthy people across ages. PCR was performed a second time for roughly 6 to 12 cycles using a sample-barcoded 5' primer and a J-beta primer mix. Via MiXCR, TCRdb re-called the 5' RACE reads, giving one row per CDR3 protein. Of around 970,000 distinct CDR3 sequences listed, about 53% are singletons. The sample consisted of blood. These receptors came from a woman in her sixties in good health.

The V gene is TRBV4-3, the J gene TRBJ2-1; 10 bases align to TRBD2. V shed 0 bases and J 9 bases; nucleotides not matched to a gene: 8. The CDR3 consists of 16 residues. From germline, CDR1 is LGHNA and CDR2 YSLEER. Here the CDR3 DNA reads TGCGCCAGCAGCCAAGAAGCGGGAGGGCCGCAAACTGAGCAGTTCTTC. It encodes CASSQEAGGPQTEQFF.

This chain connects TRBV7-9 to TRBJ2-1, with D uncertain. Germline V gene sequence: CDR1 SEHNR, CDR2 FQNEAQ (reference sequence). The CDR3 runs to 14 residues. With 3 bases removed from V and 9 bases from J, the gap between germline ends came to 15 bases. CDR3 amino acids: CASSLSWPLTEQFF. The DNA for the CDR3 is TGTGCCAGCAGCTTGAGTTGGCCTCTTACTGAGCAGTTCTTC.

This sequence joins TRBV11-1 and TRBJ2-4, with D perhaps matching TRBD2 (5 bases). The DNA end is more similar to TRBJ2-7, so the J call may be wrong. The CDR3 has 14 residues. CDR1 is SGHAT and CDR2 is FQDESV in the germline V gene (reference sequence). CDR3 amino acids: CASSYRGSFYEQYF. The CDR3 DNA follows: TGTGCCAGCAGCTACCGGGGATCCTTTTACGAGCAGTACTTC.

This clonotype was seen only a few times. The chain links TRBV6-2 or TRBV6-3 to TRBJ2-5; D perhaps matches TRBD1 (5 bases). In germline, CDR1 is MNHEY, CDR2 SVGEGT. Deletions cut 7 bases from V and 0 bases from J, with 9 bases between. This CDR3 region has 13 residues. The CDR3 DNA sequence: TGTGCCAGCACCAGACAGAACCAAGAGACCCAGTACTTC. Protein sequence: CASTRQNQETQYF.

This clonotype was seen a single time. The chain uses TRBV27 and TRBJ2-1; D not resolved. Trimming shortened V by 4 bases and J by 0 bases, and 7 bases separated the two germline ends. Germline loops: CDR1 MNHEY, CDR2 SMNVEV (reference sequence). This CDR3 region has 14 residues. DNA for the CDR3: TGTGCCAGCAGTTCGAAGAGCTCCTACAATGAGCAGTTCTTC. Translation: CASSSKSSYNEQFF.

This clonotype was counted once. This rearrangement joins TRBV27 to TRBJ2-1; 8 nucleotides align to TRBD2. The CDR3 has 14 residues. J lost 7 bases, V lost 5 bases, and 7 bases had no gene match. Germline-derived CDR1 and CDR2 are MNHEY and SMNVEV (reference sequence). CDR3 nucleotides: TGTGCCAGCAGTCCCGGGATAGCGGGGAATGAGCAGTTCTTC. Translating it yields CASSPGIAGNEQFF.

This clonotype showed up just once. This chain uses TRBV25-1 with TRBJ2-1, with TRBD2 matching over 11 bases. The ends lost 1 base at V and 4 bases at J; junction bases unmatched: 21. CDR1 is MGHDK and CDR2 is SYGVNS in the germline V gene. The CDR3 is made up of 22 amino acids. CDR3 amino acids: CASSELVITSGSSKIKYNEQFF. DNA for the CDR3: TGTGCCAGCAGTGAATTGGTCATAACTAGCGGGAGTTCAAAGATCAAGTACAATGAGCAGTTCTTC. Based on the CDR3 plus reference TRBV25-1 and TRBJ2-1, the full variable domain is EADIYQTPRYLVIGTGKKITLECSQTMGHDKMYWYQQDPGMELHLIHYSYGVNSTEKGDLSSESTVSRIRTEHFPLTLESARPSHTSQYLCASSELVITSGSSKIKYNEQFFGPGTRLTVL.

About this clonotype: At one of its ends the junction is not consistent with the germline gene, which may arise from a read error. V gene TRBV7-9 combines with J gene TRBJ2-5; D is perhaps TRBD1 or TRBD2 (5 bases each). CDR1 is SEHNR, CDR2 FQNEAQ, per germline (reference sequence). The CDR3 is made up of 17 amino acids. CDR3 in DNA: TGTGCCAGCAGCTCAGGGTACGGGGCTACTTACCAGGAGACCCAGTACTTC. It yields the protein CASSSGYGATYQETQYF.

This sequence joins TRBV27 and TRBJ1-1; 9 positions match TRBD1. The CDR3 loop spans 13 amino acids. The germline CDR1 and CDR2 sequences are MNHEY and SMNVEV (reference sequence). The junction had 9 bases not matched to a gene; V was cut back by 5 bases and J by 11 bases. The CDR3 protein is CASSGVTGGIAFF. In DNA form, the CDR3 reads TGTGCCAGCAGTGGGGTTACAGGGGGCATCGCTTTCTTT.

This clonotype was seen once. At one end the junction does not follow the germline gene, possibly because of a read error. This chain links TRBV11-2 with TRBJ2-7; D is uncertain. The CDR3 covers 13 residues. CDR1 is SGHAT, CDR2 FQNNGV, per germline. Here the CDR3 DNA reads TGTGCCAGCAGCCCCCCCGATCCCTACAAGCAGTACTTC. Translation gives CASSPPDPYKQYF.

DNA for the CDR3: TGTGCCAGCTCACCACCGGTAGCGGGAAACTCTGGGGCCAACGTCCTGACTTTC. Encoded protein: CASSPPVAGNSGANVLTF. The rearrangement joins TRBV18 to TRBJ2-6, with 8 bases that match TRBD2. With 0 bases clipped from V and 0 bases from J, the junction kept 4 bases outside the gene matches. The CDR3 sequence is 18 residues long. Per the germline V gene, CDR1 is KGHSH and CDR2 is LQKENI.

CDR3 in amino acids: CASLGGLQETQYF. The CDR3 DNA reads TGTGCCAGTTTGGGGGGCCTGCAAGAGACCCAGTACTTC. The chain uses TRBV28 and TRBJ2-5; D may match TRBD1 or TRBD2 (6 bases each). Germline loops: CDR1 MDHEN, CDR2 SYDVKM. The CDR3 extends over 13 amino acids. The V end lost 9 bases, the J end lost 2 bases, and 13 bases lay between the germline ends.

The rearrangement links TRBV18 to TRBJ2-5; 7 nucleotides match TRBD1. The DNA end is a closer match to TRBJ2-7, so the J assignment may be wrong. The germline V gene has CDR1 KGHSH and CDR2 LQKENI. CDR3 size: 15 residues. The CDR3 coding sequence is TGTGCCAGCTCACCAAGTACAGGGGTAATCTACGAGCAGTACTTC. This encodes CASSPSTGVIYEQYF.

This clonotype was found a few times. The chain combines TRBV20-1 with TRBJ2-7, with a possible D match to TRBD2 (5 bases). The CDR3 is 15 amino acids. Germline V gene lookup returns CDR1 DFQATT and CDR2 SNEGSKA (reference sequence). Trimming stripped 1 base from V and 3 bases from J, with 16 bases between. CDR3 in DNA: TGCAGTGCTAGAGCCCCTGGGAGTCGGGTCTACGAGCAGTACTTC. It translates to CSARAPGSRVYEQYF.

CDR3 DNA sequence: TGTGCCAGCAGCCACTCGGACGAACCTGTAGGCACTGAAGCTTTCTTT. It translates to CASSHSDEPVGTEAFF. The V gene is TRBV28, the J gene TRBJ1-1; D not resolved. Trimming stripped 6 bases from V and 4 bases from J, with 21 bases between. This CDR3 is built from 16 residues. Germline lookup yields CDR1 MDHEN and CDR2 SYDVKM.

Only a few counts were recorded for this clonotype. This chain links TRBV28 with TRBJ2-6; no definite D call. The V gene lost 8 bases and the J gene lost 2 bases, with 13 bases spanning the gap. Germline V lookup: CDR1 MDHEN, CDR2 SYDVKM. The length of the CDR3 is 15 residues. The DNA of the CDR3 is TGTGCCAGCCACAAGGCCGGTACTGGGGCCAACGTCCTGACTTTC. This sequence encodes CASHKAGTGANVLTF.

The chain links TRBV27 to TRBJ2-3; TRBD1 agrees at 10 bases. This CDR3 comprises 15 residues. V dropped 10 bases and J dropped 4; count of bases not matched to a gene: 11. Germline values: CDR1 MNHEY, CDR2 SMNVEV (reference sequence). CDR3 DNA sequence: TGTGCCACCTTCCCTCTGGGACAGGGGTCAGATACGCAGTATTTT. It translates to CATFPLGQGSDTQYF.

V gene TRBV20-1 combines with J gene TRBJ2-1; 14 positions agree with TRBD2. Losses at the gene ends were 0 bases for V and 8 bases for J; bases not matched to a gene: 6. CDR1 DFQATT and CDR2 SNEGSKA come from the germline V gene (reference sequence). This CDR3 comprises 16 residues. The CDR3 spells CSARDSGLAGGDEQFF. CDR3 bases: TGCAGTGCTAGAGACTCCGGACTAGCGGGAGGCGATGAGCAGTTCTTC.

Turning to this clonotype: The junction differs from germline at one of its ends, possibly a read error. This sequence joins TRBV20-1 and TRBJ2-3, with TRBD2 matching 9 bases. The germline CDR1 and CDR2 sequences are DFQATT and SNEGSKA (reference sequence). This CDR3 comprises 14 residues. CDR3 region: CSANQGTSTDTQYF. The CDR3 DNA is TGCAGTGCTAATCAAGGGACTAGCACAGATACACAGTATTTT.

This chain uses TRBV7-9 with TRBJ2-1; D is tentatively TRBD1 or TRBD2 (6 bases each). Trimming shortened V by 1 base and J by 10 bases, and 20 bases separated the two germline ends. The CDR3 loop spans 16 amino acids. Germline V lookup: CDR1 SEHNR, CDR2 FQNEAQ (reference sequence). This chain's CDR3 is CASSLDPGVGGVEQFF. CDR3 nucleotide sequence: TGTGCCAGCAGCTTAGACCCAGGAGTGGGGGGCGTCGAGCAGTTCTTC.

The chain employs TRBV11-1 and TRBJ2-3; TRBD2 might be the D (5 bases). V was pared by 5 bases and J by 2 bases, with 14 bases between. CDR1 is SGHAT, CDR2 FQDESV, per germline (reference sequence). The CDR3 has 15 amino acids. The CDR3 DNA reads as TGTGCCAGCAGCAAGGACTCCTATCTCACAGATACGCAGTATTTT. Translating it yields CASSKDSYLTDTQYF.

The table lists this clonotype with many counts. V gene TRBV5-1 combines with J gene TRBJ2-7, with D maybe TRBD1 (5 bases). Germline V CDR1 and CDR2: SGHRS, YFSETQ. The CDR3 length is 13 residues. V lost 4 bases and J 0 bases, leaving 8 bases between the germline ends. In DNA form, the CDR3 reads TGCGCCAGCAGCATGGACAACTCCTACGAGCAGTACTTC. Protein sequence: CASSMDNSYEQYF.

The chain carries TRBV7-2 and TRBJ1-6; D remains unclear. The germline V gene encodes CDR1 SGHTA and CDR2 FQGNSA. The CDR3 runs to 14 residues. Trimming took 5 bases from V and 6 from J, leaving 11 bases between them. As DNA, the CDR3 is TGTGCCAGCAGCAGACGACAAACTAATTCACCCCTCCACTTT. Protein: CASSRRQTNSPLHF.

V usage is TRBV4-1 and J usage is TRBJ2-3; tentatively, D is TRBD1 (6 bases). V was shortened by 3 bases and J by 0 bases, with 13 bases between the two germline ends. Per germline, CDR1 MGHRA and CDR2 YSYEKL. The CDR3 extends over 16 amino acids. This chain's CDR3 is CASSHTGFPSTDTQYF. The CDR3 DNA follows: TGCGCCAGCAGCCATACAGGGTTTCCAAGCACAGATACGCAGTATTTT.

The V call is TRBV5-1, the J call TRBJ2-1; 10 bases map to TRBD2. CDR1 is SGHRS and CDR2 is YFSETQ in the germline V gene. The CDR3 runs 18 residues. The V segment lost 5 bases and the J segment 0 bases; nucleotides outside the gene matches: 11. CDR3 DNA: TGCGCCAGCAGTCTCACACCTAGCGGGAGCGGCTCCTACAATGAGCAGTTCTTC. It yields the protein CASSLTPSGSGSYNEQFF. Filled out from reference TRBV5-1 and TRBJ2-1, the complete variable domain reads KAGVTQTPRYLIKTRGQQVTLSCSPISGHRSVSWYQQTPGQGLQFLFEYFSETQRNKGNFPGRFSGRQFSNSRSEMNVSTLELGDSALYLCASSLTPSGSGSYNEQFFGPGTRLTVL.

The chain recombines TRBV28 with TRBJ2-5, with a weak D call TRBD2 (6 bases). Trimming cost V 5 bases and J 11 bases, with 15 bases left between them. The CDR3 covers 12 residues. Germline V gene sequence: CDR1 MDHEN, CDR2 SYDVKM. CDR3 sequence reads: CASSLTRREQYF. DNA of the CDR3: TGTGCCAGCAGTCTGACTAGAAGGGAGCAGTACTTC.